Following are 13 T cell receptor beta chains from one sample sequenced in a study of cytomegalovirus exposure and HLA in healthy donors. The study ran its PCR with 60 Vbeta and 13 Jbeta primers. The table came from immunoSEQ multiplex PCR; TCRdb's copy has only in-frame clones and leaves some out. The sample carries about 92,000 clones, 65% to 80% recorded once. The sequenced sample consisted of PBMCs. All receptors derive from a woman younger than 30 in good health and CMV-seropositive.

The chain uses TRBV7-2 and TRBJ2-5; maybe TRBD2 (5 bases). The CDR3 runs 16 residues. Germline V lookup: CDR1 SGHTA, CDR2 FQGNSA. V was shortened by 5 bases and J by 0 bases, with 16 bases between the two germline ends. CDR3 nucleotides: TGTGCCAGCAGCACCGCGCGGGCCCTGTACCAAGAGACCCAGTACTTC. This codes for CASSTARALYQETQYF.

This clone was counted only a few times. The genes are TRBV6-1 and TRBJ2-3; D gene unclear. V lost 0 bases, J lost 6 bases, and 4 bases lay in between. CDR1 MNHNS and CDR2 SASEGT come from the germline V gene. The CDR3 is 12 residues long. CDR3 DNA sequence: TGTGCCAGCAGTGAAGCGCGCGATACGCAGTATTTT. Encoded protein: CASSEARDTQYF.

The chain carries TRBV19 and TRBJ1-2; D call uncertain. Trimming removed 5 bases at V and 2 bases at J, with 12 bases between. From germline, CDR1 is LNHDA and CDR2 SQIVND (reference sequence). CDR3 length: 14 amino acids. CDR3 bases: TGTGCCAGTAGTTCGGCCGCACTAAACTATGGCTACACCTTC. Protein: CASSSAALNYGYTF. Variable domain in full (rest from reference TRBV19 and TRBJ1-2): DGGITQSPKYLFRKEGQNVTLSCEQNLNHDAMYWYRQDPGQGLRLIYYSQIVNDFQKGDIAEGYSVSREKKESFPLTVTSAQKNPTAFYLCASSSAALNYGYTFGSGTRLTVV.

The V gene is TRBV9, the J gene TRBJ1-1; 9 nucleotides agree with TRBD1. The ends lost 2 bases at V and 1 base at J; junction bases unmatched: 9. This CDR3 has 17 amino acids. CDR1 is SGDLS and CDR2 is YYNGEE in the germline V gene. The CDR3 DNA sequence: TGTGCCAGCAGCGTGAGGGGGGGGACAGGGAGGAACACTGAAGCTTTCTTT. Translating it yields CASSVRGGTGRNTEAFF.

The count of this clone is one. Other nucleotide sequences from this sample produce the same CDR3. V gene TRBV5-1 combines with J gene TRBJ2-2, with 10 bases that match TRBD2. This CDR3 has 16 amino acids. Germline V CDR1 and CDR2: SGHRS, YFSETQ. The V segment lost 0 bases and the J segment 4 bases; nucleotides outside the gene matches: 3. CDR3 amino acids: CASSLVASGGTGELFF. CDR3 DNA sequence: TGCGCCAGCAGCTTGGTGGCTAGCGGGGGCACCGGGGAGCTGTTTTTT.

The genes are TRBV19 and TRBJ2-7, with D hard to call. V was pared by 5 bases and J by 3 bases, with 11 bases between. Per germline, CDR1 LNHDA and CDR2 SQIVND (reference sequence). The CDR3 runs 13 residues. The chain's CDR3 is CASSPDLNYEQYF. CDR3 sequence (DNA): TGTGCCAGTAGTCCCGACTTGAACTACGAGCAGTACTTC.

The V gene is TRBV28, the J gene TRBJ2-1, with 8 bases identical to TRBD2. This CDR3 is 16 amino acids long. Unmatched junction bases numbered 10, after V lost 4 bases and J lost 5 bases. Germline CDR1 reads MDHEN; CDR2 reads SYDVKM. The CDR3 sequence: CASSSPRGRSNNEQFF. The CDR3 DNA sequence: TGTGCCAGCAGTTCCCCTCGCGGGAGGTCAAACAATGAGCAGTTCTTC.

This rearrangement joins TRBV2 to TRBJ2-7, with TRBD2 identical over 7 bases. V gave up 11 bases and J gave up 1 base; unmatched junction bases: 14. The CDR3 has 15 amino acids. CDR1 SNHLY and CDR2 FYNNEI come from the germline V gene. CDR3 coding DNA: TGTGCCTCCCAATCGGGCGGGAGTAAGTCCTACGAGCAGTACTTC. This codes for CASQSGGSKSYEQYF.

For the CDR3, the DNA is TGTGCCAGCAGCTTATCGAACTATGGCTACACCTTC. Its translation: CASSLSNYGYTF. The V gene is TRBV7-2, the J gene TRBJ1-2; D remains unclear. The CDR3 is made up of 12 amino acids. Germline CDR1 reads SGHTA; CDR2 reads FQGNSA. V lost 2 bases and J 2 bases, leaving 3 bases between the germline ends. The whole variable domain, remainder taken from reference TRBV7-2 and TRBJ1-2, is GAGVSQSPSNKVTEKGKDVELRCDPISGHTALYWYRQSLGQGLEFLIYFQGNSAPDKSGLPSDRFSAERTGGSVSTLTIQRTQQEDSAVYLCASSLSNYGYTFGSGTRLTVV.

V gene TRBV12-5 combines with J gene TRBJ2-1; TRBD2 matches at 7 bases. Germline CDR1 reads LGHNT; CDR2 reads FRNRAP. The ends lost 8 bases at V and 0 bases at J; junction bases unmatched: 7. This CDR3 is 15 amino acids long. The CDR3 here is CASRLGGSSYNEQFF. DNA of the CDR3: TGTGCTAGTCGGCTCGGCGGGAGCTCCTACAATGAGCAGTTCTTC.

The chain links TRBV4-2 to TRBJ2-7; 10 bases are a match to TRBD2. CDR1 and CDR2 (germline): LGHNA, YNFKEQ. J lost 5 bases, V lost 4 bases, and 20 bases had no gene match. The CDR3 has 19 amino acids. CDR3 sequence (DNA): TGTGCCAGCAGCCTCTCCGGGCTAGCGGGAGCGATGCAGCGGGACGAGCAGTACTTC. Its protein product is CASSLSGLAGAMQRDEQYF.

The chain couples TRBV7-2 to TRBJ1-2; D is ambiguous. Germline V gene sequence: CDR1 SGHTA, CDR2 FQGNSA. The CDR3 has 14 amino acids. Deletions cut 4 bases from V and 4 bases from J, with 13 bases between. CDR3 nucleotides: TGTGCCAGCAGCTCTGGCGGCGGATTCTATGGCTACACCTTC. The encoded protein is CASSSGGGFYGYTF.

The chain has TRBV2 and TRBJ2-5; 7 bases align to TRBD2. Trimming cost V 7 bases and J 3 bases; bases outside gene matches: 11. Germline CDR1 and CDR2: SNHLY and FYNNEI. The CDR3 consists of 15 residues. Written as DNA, the CDR3 is TGTGCCAGCACCCGAACTAGGGAGGGCAAAGAGACCCAGTACTTC. Protein: CASTRTREGKETQYF.